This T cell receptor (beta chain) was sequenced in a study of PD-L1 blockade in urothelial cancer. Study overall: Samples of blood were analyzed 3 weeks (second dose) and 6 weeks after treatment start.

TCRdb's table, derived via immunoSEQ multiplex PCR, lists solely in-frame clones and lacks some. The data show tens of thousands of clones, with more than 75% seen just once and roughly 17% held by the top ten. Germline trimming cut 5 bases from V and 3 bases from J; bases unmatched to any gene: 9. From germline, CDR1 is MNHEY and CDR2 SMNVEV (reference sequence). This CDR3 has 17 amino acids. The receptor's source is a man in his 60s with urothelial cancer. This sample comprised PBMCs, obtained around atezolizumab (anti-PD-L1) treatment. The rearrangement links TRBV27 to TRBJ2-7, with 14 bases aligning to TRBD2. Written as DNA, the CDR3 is TGTGCCAGCAGTCAAAAAGGGACTAGCGGGAGTTTCTACGAGCAGTACTTC. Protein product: CASSQKGTSGSFYEQYF.